This entry concerns a single T cell receptor (beta chain). Its antigen is not known. This sample was taken from a study of shared clonotypes between healthy human individuals. Study-level results: Larger estimated richness was generally seen in naive subsets than in memory subsets. In four donors, approximately 5% of naive CD4 clonotypes appeared in common. Non-shared clonotypes displayed generation probabilities falling below those of clonotypes present in all four donors.

Every immunoSEQ plate was one replicate of a subset's evenly spread DNA. Data came from immunoSEQ multiplex PCR; TCRdb stores just in-frame clones and leaves some out. The data show around 2.1 million clones, 90% to 95% seen once. CDR1 and CDR2 from the germline V gene are MDHEN and SYDVKM. This CDR3 spans 14 amino acids. After removal of 9 bases from V and 10 bases from J, the junction contained 11 bases not matched to a gene. Naive CD8 cells lacked CD45RO and underwent positive selection for CCR7, leaving out terminally differentiated effector memory CD45RA+ cells. The TCR comes from a man aged 18 to 29 in good health. Some clones in this sample may be carry-over from other donors' samples. Sequenced material: naive CD8+ T cells from PBMCs. The chain recombines TRBV28 with TRBJ2-1, with 11 bases that match TRBD2. CDR3 DNA sequence: TGTGCCAGTAAGTTAGCGGGAGGGCCGCCCGAGCAGTTCTTC. Protein product: CASKLAGGPPEQFF.